The rows below give T cell receptor beta chains drawn from one sample of a study of T cell repertoires in cytomegalovirus infection. Their recognized antigens are unknown. One entry per CDR3 protein results from TCRdb running MiXCR on the reads. The repertoire has a few hundred thousand distinct CDR3 sequences, about 42% of them found once; the top ten carry 43%. The starting material was cultured PBMCs, obtained from culture after CMV antigen stimulation. These TCRs come from a human donor in good health (CMV status not recorded). Some clones in this sample may be carry-over from other donors' samples. Both conserved end residues are part of each CDR3. The D gene is left open where the match is weak. Expanded clones get a size class; other rows say once, few or many, or leave the size out.

>.|.|TRBV6-5|TRBJ1-4
TGTGCCAGCAGGAGTAAAAAACTGTTTTTT
CASRSKKLFF
>.|.|TRBV18|TRBJ2-7
TGTGCCAGCTCAAAAAGCCGTGACAGAGCGGACGAGCAGTACTTC
CASSKSRDRADEQYF
>.|.|TRBV6-2/TRBV6-3|TRBJ1-5
TGTGCCAGCAGATACCAGCCAGGGTTGGGCAATCAGCCCCAGCATTTT
CASRYQPGLGNQPQHF
>TRBD2|.|TRBV3-1|TRBJ2-7
TGTGCCAGCAGCCAAGCGGGACTAGGGCAGCGAGAGCAGTACTTC
CASSQAGLGQREQYF
>.|many|TRBV7-2|TRBJ2-1
TGTGCCAGCAGCCCAAGAAGGGGCCGCTCCTACAATGAGCAGTTCTTC
CASSPRRGRSYNEQFF
>.|.|TRBV12-3/TRBV12-4|TRBJ2-3
TGTGCCAGCAGTTTTGGCATGCGAGATACGCAGTATTTT
CASSFGMRDTQYF
>TRBD1|.|TRBV6-1|TRBJ1-1
TGTGCCAGCAGTGAAGCTCCGGGACAGCGGTGGAACACTGAAGCTTTCTTT
CASSEAPGQRWNTEAFF
>TRBD1|.|TRBV19|TRBJ1-6
TGTGCCAGTAGCAGGACAGGGGGCGCCCCGGGGAATTCACCCCTCCACTTT
CASSRTGGAPGNSPLHF
>.|many|TRBV12-3/TRBV12-4|TRBJ1-1
TGTGCCAGCAGTTCCCAAATGAACACTGAAGCTTTCTTT
CASSSQMNTEAFF
>.|.|TRBV6-8|TRBJ2-1
TGTGCCAGCAGCCGAGGTACGCGGAGGGGCAATGAGCAGTTCTTC
CASSRGTRRGNEQFF
>TRBD1|.|TRBV18|TRBJ1-2
TGTGCCAGCTCAGTTAAGGCACAGGGGAGCGGCTACACCTTC
CASSVKAQGSGYTF
>.|few|TRBV12-3/TRBV12-4|TRBJ1-5
TGTGCCAGCAGTCCTACAGGGCAGCCCCAGCATTTT
CASSPTGQPQHF
>.|.|TRBV18|TRBJ2-1
TGTGCCAGCTCACCAGCCGGGACAATTTACAATGAGCAGTTCTTC
CASSPAGTIYNEQFF
>.|.|TRBV7-2|TRBJ1-5
TGTGCCAGCAGCTTAGCTAGGCGGGTTGGCAATCAGCCCCAGCATTTT
CASSLARRVGNQPQHF
>.|.|TRBV6-2/TRBV6-3|TRBJ2-7
TGTGCCAGCAGGGCTGGGATGACGTCCCACGAGCAGTACTTC
CASRAGMTSHEQYF
>.|.|TRBV7-2|TRBJ2-7
TGTGCCAGCAGCCCAGCGACAAGATACGAGCAGTACTTC
CASSPATRYEQYF
>TRBD2|few|TRBV6-5|TRBJ2-1
TGTGCCAGCAGTCCCCGGACTAGCGGAAACAATGAGCAGTTCTTC
CASSPRTSGNNEQFF
>TRBD1|once|TRBV6-2/TRBV6-3|TRBJ1-5
TGTGCCAGCAGTCCTAGGGGACAGGGGAAAAATCAGCCCCAGCATTTT
CASSPRGQGKNQPQHF
>.|.|TRBV6-5|TRBJ1-1
TGTGCCAGCGCTAACCCGGGGGGAGCTTTCTTT
CASANPGGAFF
>.|.|TRBV2|TRBJ2-3
TGTGCCAGCAGTCCGTCCGGGGGCAGTGCAGATACGCAGTATTTT
CASSPSGGSADTQYF
>TRBD2|.|TRBV12-3/TRBV12-4|TRBJ2-5
TGTGCCAGCAGTTCACGACGGATAGAGTTAGCGGGGACCCAGTACTTC
CASSSRRIELAGTQYF
>TRBD2|.|TRBV10-3|TRBJ2-2
TGTGCCATCAGTGGCGGGACTAGTGGCACCGGGGAGCTGTTTTTT
CAISGGTSGTGELFF
>TRBD1|.|TRBV7-1|TRBJ2-7
TGTGCCAGCAGCTGGGCCGGGACAACAGGGGACGAGCAGTACTTC
CASSWAGTTGDEQYF
>.|.|TRBV4-1|TRBJ2-3
TGCGCCAGCAGCCCCTTTATGAGGGGTAGCACAGATACGCAGTATTTT
CASSPFMRGSTDTQYF
>.|once|TRBV7-6|TRBJ1-2
TGTGCCAGCAGCTTAGGGGCAGCGACCCTCTATGGCTACACCTTC
CASSLGAATLYGYTF
>.|.|TRBV7-2|TRBJ2-7
TGTGCCAGCAGCTTCAGCCCGGGGGCCTACGAGCAGTACTTC
CASSFSPGAYEQYF
>.|.|TRBV7-6|TRBJ2-3
TGTGCCAGCAGCGCCTCAGGGGGGAGGGACACAGATACGCAGTATTTT
CASSASGGRDTDTQYF
>.|.|TRBV7-2|TRBJ2-4
TGTGCCAGCAGCTTAGTCGTGAGCCGAAGCGACATTCAGTACTTC
CASSLVVSRSDIQYF